Shown below are 5 T cell receptor beta chains from a single sample sequenced in a study of blood T cell repertoires in COVID-19. Sequencing used immunoSEQ multiplex PCR; TCRdb keeps in-frame clones, though not all of them. This table has about 87,000 clones, approximately 75% appearing once. Source material: peripheral blood. Receptors were obtained from a woman aged 45-59 years with acute or convalescent COVID-19.

The chain recombines TRBV7-2 with TRBJ2-5; the D gene is possibly TRBD2 (6 bases). The CDR3 has 15 amino acids. Trimming cost V 5 bases and J 5 bases, with 18 bases left between them. Looked up from germline, CDR1 is SGHTA and CDR2 is FQGNSA. This CDR3 is CASSPDRGWGETQYF. In DNA form, the CDR3 reads TGTGCCAGCAGCCCGGACCGGGGGTGGGGTGAGACCCAGTACTTC.

This clone came up a few times. The chain combines TRBV29-1 with TRBJ1-1; 10 positions agree with TRBD1. Germline V lookup: CDR1 SQVTM, CDR2 ANQGSEA. Losses at the gene ends were 7 bases for V and 7 bases for J; bases not matched to a gene: 9. This CDR3 has 13 residues. This CDR3 reads CSAQRQGASEAFF. The CDR3, as DNA: TGCAGCGCCCAGAGACAGGGGGCGAGTGAAGCTTTCTTT. The variable domain in full, completed from reference TRBV29-1 and TRBJ1-1, reads SAVISQKPSRDICQRGTSLTIQCQVDSQVTMMFWYRQQPGQSLTLIATANQGSEATYESGFVIDKFPISRPNLTFSTLTVSNMSPEDSSIYLCSAQRQGASEAFFGQGTRLTVV.

The rearrangement links TRBV2 to TRBJ1-1, with 7 positions matching TRBD1. J lost 1 base, V lost 3 bases, and 2 bases had no gene match. This CDR3 comprises 14 residues. CDR1 SNHLY and CDR2 FYNNEI come from the germline V gene. The CDR3 coding sequence is TGTGCCAGCAGTGAGGGGACAGCGAACACTGAAGCTTTCTTT. Amino acids: CASSEGTANTEAFF.

The chain has TRBV24-1 and TRBJ1-1; 7 bases agree with TRBD1. The junction had 8 bases not matched to a gene; V was cut back by 9 bases and J by 11 bases. Germline CDR1 KGHDR, CDR2 SFDVKD. The CDR3 totals 11 residues. CDR3 loop: CATGWTGRAFF. CDR3 in DNA: TGTGCCACCGGCTGGACAGGCAGGGCTTTCTTT.

The gene calls are TRBV28 and TRBJ1-2; D might be TRBD1 (5 bases). From germline, CDR1 is MDHEN and CDR2 SYDVKM. The CDR3 covers 12 residues. The V end lost 7 bases, the J end lost 8 bases, and 14 bases lay between the germline ends. CDR3 bases: TGTGCCAGCACCCACCAGACAGACGGCTACACCTTC. It is translated as CASTHQTDGYTF.